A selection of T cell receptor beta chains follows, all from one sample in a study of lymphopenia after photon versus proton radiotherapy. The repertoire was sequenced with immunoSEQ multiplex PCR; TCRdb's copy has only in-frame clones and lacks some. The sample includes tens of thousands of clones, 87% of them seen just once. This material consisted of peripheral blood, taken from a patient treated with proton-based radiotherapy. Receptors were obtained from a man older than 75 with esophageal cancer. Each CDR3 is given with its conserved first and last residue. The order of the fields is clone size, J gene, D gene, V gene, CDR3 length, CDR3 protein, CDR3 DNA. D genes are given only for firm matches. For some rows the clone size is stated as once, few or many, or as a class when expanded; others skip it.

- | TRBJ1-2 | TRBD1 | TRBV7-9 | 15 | CASSGTGVANYGYTF | TGTGCCAGCAGCGGGACAGGGGTTGCTAACTATGGCTACACCTTC
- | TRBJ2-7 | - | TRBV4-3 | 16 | CASSQGLASSSYEQYF | TGCGCCAGCAGCCAAGGCCTAGCGAGTAGCTCCTACGAGCAGTACTTC
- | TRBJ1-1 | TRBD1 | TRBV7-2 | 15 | CASSPQGAVGTEAFF | TGTGCCAGCAGCCCACAGGGGGCGGTAGGCACTGAAGCTTTCTTT
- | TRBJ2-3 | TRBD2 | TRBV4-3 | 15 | CASSRSGKSTDTQYF | TGCGCCAGCAGCCGTAGCGGGAAATCCACAGATACGCAGTATTTT
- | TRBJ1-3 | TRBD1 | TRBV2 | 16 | CASSEARTGSGNTIYF | TGTGCCAGCAGTGAAGCGCGGACAGGGTCTGGAAACACCATATATTTT
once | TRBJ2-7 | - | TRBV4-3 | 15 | CASSQTGVTSLEQYF | TGCGCCAGCAGCCAGACCGGGGTTACTTCCCTCGAGCAGTACTTC
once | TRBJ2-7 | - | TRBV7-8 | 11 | CASRGDYEQYF | TGTGCCAGCAGAGGGGACTACGAGCAGTACTTC
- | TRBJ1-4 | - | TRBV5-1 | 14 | CASSLESVNEKLFF | TGCGCCAGCAGCTTGGAGTCAGTTAATGAAAAACTGTTTTTT
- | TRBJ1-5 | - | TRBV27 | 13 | CASSLSINQPQHF | TGTGCCAGCAGTTTATCGATAAATCAGCCCCAGCATTTT
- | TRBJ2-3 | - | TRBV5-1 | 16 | CASSLAVTTSTDTQYF | TGCGCCAGCAGCTTGGCCGTCACTACTAGCACAGATACGCAGTATTTT
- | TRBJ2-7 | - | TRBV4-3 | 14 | CASSTDSAGSEQYF | TGCGCCAGCAGTACGGACTCCGCCGGCAGCGAGCAGTACTTC
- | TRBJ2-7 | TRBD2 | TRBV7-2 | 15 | CASSQRSGSVYEQYF | TGTGCCAGCAGCCAGAGGAGCGGGAGTGTTTACGAGCAGTACTTC
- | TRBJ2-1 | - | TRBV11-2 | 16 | CASSSARDRRGNEQFF | TGTGCCAGCAGCTCAGCAAGGGATAGAAGAGGCAATGAGCAGTTCTTC
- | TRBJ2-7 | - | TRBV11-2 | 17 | CASSLGSFPGSSYEQYF | TGTGCCAGCAGCTTGGGCTCTTTTCCTGGGAGCTCCTACGAGCAGTACTTC
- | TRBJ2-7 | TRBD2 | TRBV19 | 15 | CASSISSGRGGEQYF | TGTGCCAGTAGTATCTCTAGCGGGCGCGGTGGCGAGCAGTACTTC
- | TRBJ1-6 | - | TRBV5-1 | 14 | CASSEGVRNSPLHF | TGCGCCAGCAGCGAGGGGGTCCGTAATTCACCCCTCCACTTT
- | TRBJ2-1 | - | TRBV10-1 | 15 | CASSATGGGYNEQFF | TGCGCCAGCAGTGCAACGGGGGGCGGTTACAATGAGCAGTTCTTC
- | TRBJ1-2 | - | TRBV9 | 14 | CASSVGVGNYGYTF | TGTGCCAGCAGCGTGGGGGTCGGGAACTATGGCTACACCTTC
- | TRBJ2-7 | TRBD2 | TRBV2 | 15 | CASTELAGSSYEQYF | TGTGCCAGCACCGAATTAGCGGGGAGCTCCTACGAGCAGTACTTC
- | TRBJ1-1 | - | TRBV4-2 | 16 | CASSQEIPGPDTEAFF | TGTGCCAGCAGCCAAGAGATACCGGGACCCGACACTGAAGCTTTCTTT
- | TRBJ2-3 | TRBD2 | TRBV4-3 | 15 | CASSHLAGEADTQYF | TGCGCCAGCAGCCACCTAGCGGGAGAAGCAGATACGCAGTATTTT
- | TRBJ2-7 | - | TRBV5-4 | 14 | CASSLGERFHEQYF | TGTGCCAGCAGCTTGGGGGAACGGTTCCACGAGCAGTACTTC
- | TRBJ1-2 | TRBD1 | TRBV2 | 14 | CASRIQGARGGYTF | TGTGCCAGCAGAATACAGGGGGCGAGGGGTGGCTACACCTTC
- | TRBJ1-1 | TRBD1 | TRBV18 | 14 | CASSRDRSITEAFF | TGTGCCAGCTCGAGGGACAGATCCATCACTGAAGCTTTCTTT
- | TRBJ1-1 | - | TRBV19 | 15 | CASSMEGGDFTEAFF | TGTGCCAGTAGTATGGAGGGAGGGGATTTTACTGAAGCTTTCTTT
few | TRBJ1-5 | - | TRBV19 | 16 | CASSIRQVVSNQPQHF | TGTGCCAGTAGTATAAGACAGGTGGTTAGCAATCAGCCCCAGCATTTT
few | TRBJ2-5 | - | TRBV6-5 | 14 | CASSYGGAGETQYF | TGTGCCAGCAGTTACGGGGGGGCAGGGGAGACCCAGTACTTC
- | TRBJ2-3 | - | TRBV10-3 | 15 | CAISESGGSTDTQYF | TGTGCCATCAGTGAGTCAGGCGGGAGCACAGATACGCAGTATTTT
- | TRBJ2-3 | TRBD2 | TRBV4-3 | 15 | CASSQDLAGVYTQYF | TGCGCCAGCAGCCAAGATTTGGCGGGGGTATATACGCAGTATTTT
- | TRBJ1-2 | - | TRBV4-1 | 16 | CASSQAGGGIVHGYTF | TGCGCCAGCAGCCAAGCTGGGGGTGGGATAGTCCATGGCTACACCTTC
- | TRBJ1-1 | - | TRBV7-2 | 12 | CASSSRTAEAFF | TGTGCCAGCAGCTCCCGGACAGCTGAAGCTTTCTTT
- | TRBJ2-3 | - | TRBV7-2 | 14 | CASSFDSSTDTQYF | TGTGCCAGCAGCTTCGACTCGAGCACAGATACGCAGTATTTT
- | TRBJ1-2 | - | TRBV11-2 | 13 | CASSLDAGDSYTF | TGTGCCAGCAGCTTAGATGCAGGGGATAGCTACACCTTC
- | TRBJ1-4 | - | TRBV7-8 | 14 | CASGMDGRNEKLFF | TGTGCCAGCGGGATGGACGGACGTAATGAAAAACTGTTTTTT
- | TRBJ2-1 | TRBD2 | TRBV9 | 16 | CASSVGGLAAYNEQFF | TGTGCCAGCAGCGTAGGGGGACTAGCGGCCTACAATGAGCAGTTCTTC
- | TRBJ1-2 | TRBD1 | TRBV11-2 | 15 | CASSPPGQGFYGYTF | TGTGCCAGCAGCCCCCCGGGACAGGGGTTCTATGGCTACACCTTC
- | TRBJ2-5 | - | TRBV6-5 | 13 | CASGPPEKETQYF | TGTGCCAGCGGTCCACCCGAGAAGGAGACCCAGTACTTC
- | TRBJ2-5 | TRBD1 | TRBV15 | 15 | CATSRGGTGEETQYF | TGTGCCACCAGTCGGGGGGGGACAGGGGAAGAGACCCAGTACTTC
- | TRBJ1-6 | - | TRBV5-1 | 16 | CASSVGQSSYNSPLHF | TGCGCCAGCAGCGTAGGACAGAGCTCCTATAATTCACCCCTCCACTTT
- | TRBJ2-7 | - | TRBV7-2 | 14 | CASSYTTGNYEQYF | TGTGCCAGCAGCTACACGACAGGAAACTACGAGCAGTACTTC
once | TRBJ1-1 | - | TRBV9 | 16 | CASSVTGVGGDTEAFF | TGTGCCAGCAGCGTCACGGGTGTGGGGGGTGACACTGAAGCTTTCTTT
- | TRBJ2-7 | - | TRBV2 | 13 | CASSGGIHYEQYF | TGTGCCAGCAGTGGCGGGATCCACTACGAGCAGTACTTC
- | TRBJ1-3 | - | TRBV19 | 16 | CASSAQPGTPGNTIYF | TGTGCCAGTAGTGCCCAACCCGGGACTCCTGGAAACACCATATATTTT
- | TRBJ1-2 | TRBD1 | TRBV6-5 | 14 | CASSYSGNRGGYTF | TGTGCCAGCAGTTACTCTGGGAACAGGGGCGGCTACACCTTC
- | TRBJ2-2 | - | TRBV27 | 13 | CASSLDYPRELFF | TGTGCCAGCAGTTTGGACTACCCCAGGGAGCTGTTTTTT
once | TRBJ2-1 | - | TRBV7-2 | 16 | CASSRSLGNSYNEQFF | TGTGCCAGCAGCCGCTCTTTGGGGAACTCATACAATGAGCAGTTCTTC
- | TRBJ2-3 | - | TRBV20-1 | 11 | CSAVSGDTQYF | TGCAGTGCCGTCTCGGGGGATACGCAGTATTTT
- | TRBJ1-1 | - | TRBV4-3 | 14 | CASSQDHRATEAFF | TGCGCCAGCAGCCAAGATCACAGGGCCACTGAAGCTTTCTTT
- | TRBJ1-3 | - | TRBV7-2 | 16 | CASSLKRRSSGNTIYF | TGTGCCAGCAGCCTCAAGAGACGGAGCTCTGGAAACACCATATATTTT
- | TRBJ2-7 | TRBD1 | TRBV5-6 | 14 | CASRTRTGNYEQYF | TGTGCCAGCAGGACCAGGACAGGCAACTACGAGCAGTACTTC
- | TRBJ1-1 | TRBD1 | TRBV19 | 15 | CASISQGRGSTEAFF | TGTGCCAGTATCTCACAGGGGCGCGGAAGTACTGAAGCTTTCTTT
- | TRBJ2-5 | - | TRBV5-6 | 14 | CASSLLQGRETQYF | TGTGCCAGCAGCTTGCTACAGGGAAGGGAGACCCAGTACTTC
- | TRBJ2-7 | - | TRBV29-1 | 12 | CSVEGVAYEQYF | TGCAGCGTTGAAGGAGTGGCCTACGAGCAGTACTTC
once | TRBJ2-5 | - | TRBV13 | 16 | CASSLNTGNTQETQYF | TGTGCCAGCAGCTTAAACACAGGGAACACCCAAGAGACCCAGTACTTC
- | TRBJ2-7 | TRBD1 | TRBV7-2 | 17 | CASSLSTSGQSLYEQYF | TGTGCCAGCAGCTTAAGTACCTCGGGACAGAGCCTCTACGAGCAGTACTTC